These 13 T cell receptor beta chains came from one sample sequenced in a study of shared clonotypes between healthy human individuals. Sequenced by immunoSEQ multiplex PCR; TCRdb stores in-frame clones only, minus some. The sample records fewer than 1.8 million clones, around 98.5% being singletons. Sequencing used naive CD4+ T cells sorted from blood. As for subset: CD45RA+ positively selected. These receptors came from a man younger than 45 in good health.

The chain couples TRBV10-3 to TRBJ2-1, with 7 bases fitting TRBD1. This CDR3 spans 15 amino acids. Trimming removed 3 bases from V and 0 bases from J; junction bases left unmatched: 2. The germline V gene encodes CDR1 ENHRY and CDR2 SYGVKD. The CDR3 sequence is CAISEGTDSYNEQFF. The CDR3 DNA sequence: TGTGCCATCAGTGAAGGGACAGACTCCTACAATGAGCAGTTCTTC.

The chain joins TRBV27 to TRBJ1-5; 7 bases match TRBD1. This CDR3 has 18 residues. The V segment lost 3 bases and the J segment 6 bases; nucleotides outside the gene matches: 17. The V gene's germline CDR1 is MNHEY and CDR2 SMNVEV (reference sequence). The CDR3 nucleotides read TGTGCCAGCAGTTTCCTCCCCCCAACAACAGGGGTACCTCAGCCCCAGCATTTT. This sequence encodes CASSFLPPTTGVPQPQHF.

The count of this clone is one. The rearrangement uses TRBV5-4 and TRBJ1-2; D call uncertain. CDR1 is SGHNT, CDR2 YYREEE, per germline (reference sequence). This CDR3 is built from 13 residues. The ends were cut back, 0 bases at V and 7 bases at J, with 10 bases in the middle. CDR3 residues: CASSLAGVIGYTF. The CDR3, as DNA: TGTGCCAGCAGCTTGGCCGGGGTCATTGGCTACACCTTC. The full variable domain, its missing parts supplied by reference TRBV5-4 and TRBJ1-2, is ETGVTQSPTHLIKTRGQQVTLRCSSQSGHNTVSWYQQALGQGPQFIFQYYREEENGRGNFPPRFSGLQFPNYSSELNVNALELDDSALYLCASSLAGVIGYTFGSGTRLTVV.

This sequence joins TRBV15 and TRBJ2-5; 13 bases are a match to TRBD2. After removal of 0 bases from V and 5 bases from J, the junction contained 15 bases not matched to a gene. The CDR3 extends over 20 amino acids. CDR1 LNHNV and CDR2 YYDKDF come from the germline V gene (reference sequence). The CDR3 region is CATSRDSSTSGRRFGETQYF. CDR3 coding DNA: TGTGCCACCAGCAGAGATTCTTCGACTAGCGGGAGGAGATTCGGGGAGACCCAGTACTTC.

The chain is built from TRBV7-8 and TRBJ2-2; 9 nucleotides line up with TRBD1. V lost 2 bases to trimming and J lost 4 bases; unmatched junction nucleotides: 8. Germline-derived CDR1 and CDR2 are SGHVS and FQNEAQ. This CDR3 has 17 amino acids. CDR3 sequence reads: CASSLRSGTGSTGELFF. The CDR3 region has the DNA TGTGCCAGCAGCTTAAGGTCCGGGACAGGGAGCACCGGGGAGCTGTTTTTT.

CDR3 loop: CASKGQDTGELFF. The CDR3 DNA reads TGTGCCAGCAAGGGACAGGACACCGGGGAGCTGTTTTTT. This sequence joins TRBV6-5 and TRBJ2-2; 8 nucleotides match TRBD1. CDR3 length equals 13 residues. In germline, CDR1 is MNHEY, CDR2 SVGAGI. V lost 7 bases and J lost 3; bases outside the gene matches: 1.

The gene calls are TRBV6-1 and TRBJ2-7; D possibly corresponds to TRBD2 (6 bases). The V end was cut by 7 bases, the J end by 7 bases, with 17 bases between. CDR3 size: 13 residues. Germline values: CDR1 MNHNS, CDR2 SASEGT. The CDR3 spells CASTPGLRGEQYF. As DNA, the CDR3 is TGTGCCAGCACCCCGGGCCTGCGGGGAGAGCAGTACTTC.

The chain links TRBV11-3 to TRBJ2-3; D is perhaps TRBD1 (5 bases). Trimming cost V 1 base and J 4 bases, with 6 bases left between them. The germline CDR1 and CDR2 sequences are SGHNT and YENEEA. The CDR3 is 13 residues long. This CDR3 is CASSLGGPDTQYF. CDR3 in DNA: TGTGCCAGCAGCTTAGGGGGCCCAGATACGCAGTATTTT.

The V and J genes are TRBV5-6 and TRBJ2-7; D not certain. Trimming cost V 0 bases and J 2 bases, with 9 bases left between them. CDR1 and CDR2 (germline): SGHDT, YYEEEE. The CDR3 totals 14 residues. The CDR3 spells CASSLGPGAYEQYF. CDR3 sequence (DNA): TGTGCCAGCAGCTTGGGTCCGGGCGCCTACGAGCAGTACTTC.

This chain connects TRBV28 to TRBJ2-3; D may be TRBD1 (5 bases). The CDR3 is 20 amino acids. V was pared by 5 bases and J by 0 bases, with 27 bases between. Germline V gives CDR1 MDHEN, CDR2 SYDVKM. Here the CDR3 reads CASSPPGLGFRAESTDTQYF. CDR3 bases: TGTGCCAGCAGTCCCCCAGGTTTGGGTTTCAGGGCCGAAAGCACAGATACGCAGTATTTT.

This clone was counted a single time. V gene TRBV7-2 combines with J gene TRBJ1-1; TRBD1 matches at 8 bases. The CDR3 is made up of 16 amino acids. The V gene's germline CDR1 is SGHTA and CDR2 FQGNSA. The V and J ends lost 5 bases and 3 bases, in that order; junction bases with no gene match: 11. The CDR3 DNA sequence: TGTGCCAGCAGCCCGAGCGGGACAGGATGGGACACTGAAGCTTTCTTT. Translated: CASSPSGTGWDTEAFF. Full variable domain (missing parts from reference TRBV7-2 and TRBJ1-1): GAGVSQSPSNKVTEKGKDVELRCDPISGHTALYWYRQSLGQGLEFLIYFQGNSAPDKSGLPSDRFSAERTGGSVSTLTIQRTQQEDSAVYLCASSPSGTGWDTEAFFGQGTRLTVV.

With respect to this clone: The same CDR3 is also encoded by other DNA sequences in this sample. This sequence joins TRBV18 and TRBJ1-2; possibly TRBD1 for D (5 bases). CDR1 KGHSH and CDR2 LQKENI come from the germline V gene. The ends were cut back, 2 bases at V and 5 bases at J, with 9 bases in the middle. The CDR3 contains 13 residues. CDR3 in DNA: TGTGCCAGCTCACCAACAGGTGCATATGGCTACACCTTC. Encoded protein: CASSPTGAYGYTF.

The rearrangement uses TRBV18 and TRBJ2-1; a possible D gene is TRBD2 (6 bases). The CDR3 sequence is 14 residues long. Germline V CDR1 and CDR2: KGHSH, LQKENI. The V and J ends lost 3 bases and 8 bases respectively, with 14 bases between them. The CDR3 nucleotides read TGTGCCAGCTCACCGGGACTCTCTATCGATGAGCAGTTCTTC. Encoded protein: CASSPGLSIDEQFF.